These T cell receptor beta chains were read from a single sample in a study of OX40 agonist ivuxolimab in advanced cancers. Using immunoSEQ multiplex PCR, the repertoire was profiled, and TCRdb retains in-frame clones only, with some absent. In the table there are around 50,000 clones, 75% to 85% of which are singletons. This specimen consisted of CD4+ or CD8+ T cells sorted from blood, obtained in a trial of the OX40 agonist ivuxolimab. Every receptor here comes from an adult with an advanced solid tumor such as melanoma, head and neck, liver or kidney cancer. The CDR3 runs from the conserved cysteine through the conserved F or W. Fields, in order: J gene, D gene, CDR3 length, clone size, V gene, CDR3 protein, CDR3 DNA. A D gene is named only where the DNA matches it firmly. Clone size is shown for a subset of rows, as once, few, many or a class of expanded clone.

TRBJ1-6 . 14 . TRBV6-5 CASSPRPSGSPLHF TGTGCCAGCAGTCCCCGACCGAGTGGTTCACCCCTCCACTTT
TRBJ1-5 . 13 . TRBV29-1 CSVEATPGQPQHF TGCAGCGTTGAAGCCACCCCGGGACAGCCCCAGCATTTT
TRBJ1-2 TRBD1 16 . TRBV6-1 CASSETPGQALDGYTF TGTGCCAGCAGTGAAACCCCCGGACAGGCCCTCGATGGCTACACCTTC
TRBJ2-7 TRBD2 15 few TRBV6-1 CASSEGLSGSYEQYF TGTGCCAGCAGTGAAGGGCTTAGCGGGAGCTACGAGCAGTACTTC
TRBJ1-3 . 15 . TRBV6-1 CASSESHGTGNTIYF TGTGCCAGCAGTGAATCACACGGGACTGGAAACACCATATATTTT
TRBJ2-7 TRBD2 14 once TRBV5-1 CASSQNPTGGEQYF TGCGCCAGCAGCCAAAACCCAACGGGGGGAGAGCAGTACTTC
TRBJ1-5 . 15 . TRBV11-2 CASSLVAGSNQPQHF TGTGCCAGCAGCCTAGTGGCAGGGAGCAATCAGCCCCAGCATTTT
TRBJ2-7 . 13 once TRBV18 CASSPGLREEQYF TGTGCCAGCTCACCGGGACTCCGTGAAGAGCAGTACTTC
TRBJ2-1 TRBD2 16 . TRBV5-6 CASSLARRGGVNEQFF TGTGCCAGCAGCTTGGCTAGAAGGGGAGGGGTGAATGAGCAGTTCTTC
TRBJ2-2 . 12 . TRBV7-8 CASSPGNGELFF TGTGCCAGCAGCCCCGGGAACGGGGAGCTGTTTTTT
TRBJ2-1 TRBD2 13 . TRBV10-3 CATRPSGSHEQFF TGTGCCACACGACCAAGCGGGAGCCATGAGCAGTTCTTC
TRBJ1-5 . 13 . TRBV6-5 CASSNTGNQPQHF TGTGCCAGCAGTAACACAGGGAATCAGCCCCAGCATTTT
TRBJ2-2 . 12 . TRBV6-6 CASTREGGELFF TGTGCCAGCACTCGAGAAGGCGGGGAGCTGTTTTTT
TRBJ2-1 TRBD2 16 . TRBV5-1 CASSMTGLAGVDEQFF TGCGCCAGCAGCATGACGGGACTAGCGGGAGTGGATGAGCAGTTCTTC
TRBJ2-5 . 14 . TRBV4-2 CASSQGQAGETQYF TGTGCCAGCAGCCAAGGGCAGGCCGGTGAGACCCAGTACTTC
TRBJ2-5 . 11 . TRBV20-1 CSATDRETQYF TGCAGTGCTACCGACAGAGAGACCCAGTACTTC
TRBJ1-2 . 14 . TRBV6-5 CASRGDTANYGYTF TGTGCCAGCAGGGGGGACACTGCTAACTATGGCTACACCTTC
TRBJ2-5 . 12 . TRBV29-1 CSVESLGETQYF TGCAGCGTTGAAAGTCTGGGAGAGACCCAGTACTTC
TRBJ1-2 . 13 . TRBV4-2 CASSQTHTDGYTF TGTGCCAGCAGCCAGACTCACACCGATGGCTACACCTTC
TRBJ2-1 TRBD2 16 . TRBV4-2 CASSTRAGGAYNEQFF TGTGCCAGCAGCACAAGAGCGGGAGGCGCCTACAATGAGCAGTTCTTC
TRBJ2-1 . 15 . TRBV4-1 CASSQGGRSYNEQFF TGCGCCAGCAGCCAAGGCGGACGCTCCTACAATGAGCAGTTCTTC
TRBJ1-1 . 14 . TRBV6-1 CASSESRGNTAAFF TGTGCCAGCAGTGAATCTAGGGGGAACACGGCAGCTTTCTTT
TRBJ2-1 TRBD1 15 . TRBV2 CASSGTGGSYNEQFF TGTGCCAGCAGCGGTACAGGGGGTTCCTACAATGAGCAGTTCTTC
TRBJ1-4 . 14 few TRBV19 CASSIGHGYEKLFF TGTGCCAGTAGTATCGGACACGGTTATGAAAAACTGTTTTTT
TRBJ1-1 . 13 . TRBV6-1 CASSLGVNTEAFF TGTGCCAGCAGTCTAGGGGTGAACACTGAAGCTTTCTTT
TRBJ1-2 . 9 few TRBV10-3 CATGAGYTF TGTGCCACCGGAGCCGGCTACACCTTC
TRBJ2-6 TRBD1 15 . TRBV6-1 CASSAQGAGANVLTF TGTGCCAGCAGTGCACAGGGGGCAGGGGCCAACGTCCTGACTTTC
TRBJ1-1 TRBD1 13 few TRBV6-1 CASSEARTGEAFF TGTGCCAGCAGTGAAGCGAGGACAGGTGAAGCTTTCTTT
TRBJ1-1 . 15 . TRBV4-2 CASSQDVGGNTEAFF TGTGCCAGCAGCCAAGACGTGGGCGGAAACACTGAAGCTTTCTTT
TRBJ1-2 . 13 . TRBV10-1 CARTQGICYGYTF TGCGCCAGAACCCAGGGGATATGTTATGGCTACACCTTC
TRBJ1-3 . 15 . TRBV28 CASSWGASSGNTIYF TGTGCCAGCAGTTGGGGGGCGAGCTCTGGAAACACCATATATTTT
TRBJ1-1 . 15 . TRBV7-7 CASSSGPSRNTEAFF TGTGCCAGCAGCTCGGGTCCATCCCGGAACACTGAAGCTTTCTTT